This T cell receptor beta chain stems from a study of T cell repertoires and HLA-DP antigens (dated by TCRdb to between 2018 and 2020). Background on the whole study: Using HeLa cells transduced to present allogeneic HLA-DP, the study set up an in vitro model of CD4+ T cell alloreactivity. The two alloantigens modelled structurally similar versus dissimilar alloantigens, differing from self at one and under 11 peptide-binding groove amino acids, respectively. The three donors were two male and one female, with ages ranging from the 18-to-29 to the 60-to-69 age band.

Once expanded for roughly 2 weeks, the cultured CD4+ cells were restimulated for approximately 24 h using HeLa cells that expressed the same allogeneic DPB1. To serve as antigen-presenting cells, the HeLa stimulator cells were retrovirally transduced with HLA-DPA1/DPB1, HLA-DM, invariant chain and CD80. Magnetic bead negative selection was used to isolate untouched CD4+ T cells from Ficoll-separated PBMC, with purity averaging around 98%. CD4+ responders were cocultured at a 3:1 ratio with 100 Gy-irradiated HeLa cells in medium containing roughly 48 U/mL IL-2 and roughly 9% human AB serum. Untouched CD4+ T cells were isolated with magnetic beads from Ficoll-separated PBMC, and a purity of about 98% was reached with negligible CD8+ contamination. Peripheral blood mononuclear cells were supplied by the buffy coats of a few healthy blood donors, who served as the study donors. CMV seronegative status was shared by all three donors. Genomic DNA was extracted with the DNeasy Blood & Tissue Kit.

This clone has just one count. Qualities for individual bases were not recorded, and no much larger clone is one base off. The immunoSEQ multiplex PCR, with forward primers for 54 TRBV segments and reverse primers for 13 TRBJ segments, was used to amplify TCRB CDR3 regions. Cultured samples were sequenced at survey resolution with a target of tens of thousands of T cell genomes. Sequencing of the amplicons on an Illumina HiSeq System generated 87 bp reads spanning the CDR3. The published analysis was carried out like this. PCR and sequencing errors in the reads were corrected, and alignment to IMGT reference sequences was used to define CDR3 regions. Synthetic template pools were used to estimate counts of templates and unique rearrangements. Clonality was computed by subtracting Pielou's evenness from 1. The Daley-Smith estimator was used to estimate richness. Morisita's index served as the measure of repertoire overlap. A clone counted as low-abundance if it appeared in cultured samples but went undetected in the pre-culture repertoire of the same donor. TCRdb re-hosts the immuneACCESS table, in-frame sequences only. Its copies lack some clones; in the studies checked, an unresolved V gene accounts for under half of them, and the cause for the rest is not known. V, J and clone size are those of that table, while D and trimming were read from the DNA. This sample has around 2,400 clones in its table, and over 55% of those were observed once. Roughly 50% of the sample comes from the top ten.

Findings and caveats that apply to the study as a whole: Separate analysis of naive and memory CD4+ repertoires was not performed. The study was limited by having just three donors, by relying on a non-physiological HeLa antigen-presenting system, and by using total CD4+ cells as responders. An average cumulative frequency of around 35% against one allele and 50.6% against the other was found for clones undetected before culture.

The sample comprised CD137- CD4+ T cells from cultured PBMCs. The sequence came from a man aged 55 to 70 in good health and CMV-seronegative.

At the DNA level, the sequence is TGTGCCAGCAGCGTGGACAGGGGTTTAAGAGGTGAAGCTTTCTTT. It specifies CASSVDRGLRGEAFF. The sequence links TRBV5-6 to TRBJ1-1, and TRBD1 aligns with 9 junction nucleotides. Taken from the germline V gene, the CDR1 and CDR2 loops are SGHDT and YYEEEE. V trim: 4 bases; J trim: 7 bases; unmatched bases: 11. There are 15 amino acids in the CDR3, from cysteine to phenylalanine inclusive. Here the CDR3 DNA is all that survives: 45 bases in frame from base 1.